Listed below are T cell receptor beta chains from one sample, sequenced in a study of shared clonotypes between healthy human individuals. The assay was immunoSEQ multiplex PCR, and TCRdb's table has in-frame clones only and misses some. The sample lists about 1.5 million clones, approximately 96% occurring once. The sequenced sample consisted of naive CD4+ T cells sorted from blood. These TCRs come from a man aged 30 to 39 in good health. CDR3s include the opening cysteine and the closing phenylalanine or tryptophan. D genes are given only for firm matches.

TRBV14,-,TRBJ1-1,CASSVDLTGTEAFF,TGTGCCAGCAGCGTCGACCTGACGGGCACTGAAGCTTTCTTT
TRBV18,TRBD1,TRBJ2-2,CASSPPRGLRVDTGELFF,TGTGCCAGCTCACCACCCAGGGGGCTACGTGTAGACACCGGGGAGCTGTTTTTT
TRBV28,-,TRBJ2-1,CASSWGQPPWNEQFF,TGTGCCAGCAGTTGGGGACAACCTCCTTGGAATGAGCAGTTCTTC
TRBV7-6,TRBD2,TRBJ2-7,CASSLVASGALNEQYF,TGTGCCAGCAGCTTAGTGGCTAGCGGGGCACTAAACGAGCAGTACTTC
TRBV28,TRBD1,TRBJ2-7,CASSRPGTAKAYEQYF,TGTGCCAGCAGTAGACCCGGGACAGCGAAAGCCTACGAGCAGTACTTC
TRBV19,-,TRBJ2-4,CASSLQPAKNIQYF,TGTGCCAGTAGCCTGCAGCCAGCCAAAAACATTCAGTACTTC
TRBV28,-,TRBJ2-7,CASSLGGKRYEQYF,TGTGCCAGCAGTTTAGGAGGGAAGCGGTACGAGCAGTACTTC
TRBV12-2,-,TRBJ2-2,CATILKGTGELFF,TGTGCAACGATACTGAAAGGCACCGGGGAGCTGTTTTTT
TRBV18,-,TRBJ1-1,CASSPGSKAVYTEAFF,TGTGCCAGCTCACCAGGCAGTAAGGCTGTCTACACTGAAGCTTTCTTT
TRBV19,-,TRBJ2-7,CASSIEGDEQYF,TGTGCCAGTAGTATCGAAGGGGACGAGCAGTACTTC
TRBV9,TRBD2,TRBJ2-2,CASSPTGGGANTGELFF,TGTGCCAGCAGCCCGACCGGGGGAGGGGCGAACACCGGGGAGCTGTTTTTT
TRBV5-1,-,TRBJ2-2,CASRILGRNTGELFF,TGCGCCAGCAGGATATTGGGGAGGAACACCGGGGAGCTGTTTTTT
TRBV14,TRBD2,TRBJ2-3,CASSLRGGLGSTQYF,TGTGCCAGCAGCCTAAGGGGCGGACTAGGGTCTACGCAGTATTTT
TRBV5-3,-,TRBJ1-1,CARSKNEAFF,TGTGCCAGAAGCAAGAACGAAGCTTTCTTT